The 23 T cell receptor beta chains below come from one sample, sequenced in a study of long-term antiretroviral therapy in people with HIV. At survey level, the immunoSEQ assay was run in its v3.0 version. TCRdb's copy holds only in-frame clones and misses some; the assay was immunoSEQ multiplex PCR. This table has over 8,500 clones, over 75% appearing once. The sample was unsorted PBMCs, taken 0.4 years before starting antiretroviral therapy. The receptor set was obtained from a man in his thirties or forties with HIV.

The gene calls are TRBV9 and TRBJ2-7, with no clear D. The CDR3 is made up of 15 amino acids. Trimming pared 0 bases from V and 2 bases from J, leaving 12 bases between. The germline V gene encodes CDR1 SGDLS and CDR2 YYNGEE. The CDR3 DNA sequence: TGTGCCAGCAGCGTAGGGCCCGCCTGGGCCTACGAGCAGTACTTC. As protein: CASSVGPAWAYEQYF.

V and J are TRBV2 and TRBJ2-7; D remains unclear. The V and J ends lost 6 bases and 4 bases respectively, with 13 bases between them. CDR3 size: 13 residues. Germline V CDR1 and CDR2: SNHLY, FYNNEI. The CDR3 reads CASSAGSHYEQYF. CDR3 DNA sequence: TGTGCCAGCAGCGCCGGCTCCCATTACGAGCAGTACTTC. Together with reference TRBV2 and TRBJ2-7, the CDR3 gives the full variable domain: EPEVTQTPSHQVTQMGQEVILRCVPISNHLYFYWYRQILGQKVEFLVSFYNNEISEKSEIFDDQFSVERPDGSNFTLKIRSTKLEDSAMYFCASSAGSHYEQYFGPGTRLTVT.

The V gene is TRBV28, the J gene TRBJ2-7, with 8 bases lining up with TRBD1. The CDR3 extends over 15 amino acids. CDR1 is MDHEN, CDR2 SYDVKM, per germline. V was clipped by 5 bases and J by 0 bases; unmatched bases: 6. The CDR3 coding sequence is TGTGCCAGCAGTGTCGGCGACAGGGGCTCCTACGAGCAGTACTTC. Translated, it gives CASSVGDRGSYEQYF.

This chain joins TRBV27 and TRBJ2-7, with 8 bases identical to TRBD1. This CDR3 has 14 residues. The germline V gene has CDR1 MNHEY and CDR2 SMNVEV (reference sequence). V lost 5 bases and J lost 5; bases outside the gene matches: 8. CDR3 sequence (DNA): TGTGCCAGCAGTAAACTGACAGGGGATGACGAGCAGTACTTC. Translated: CASSKLTGDDEQYF.

This rearrangement joins TRBV2 to TRBJ1-6, with D possibly matching TRBD1 (5 bases). Germline V CDR1 and CDR2: SNHLY, FYNNEI. The CDR3 is 15 residues long. Trimming removed 7 bases at V and 7 bases at J, with 17 bases between. CDR3 nucleotide sequence: TGTGCCAGCAAGGGGCAACAACACGCCAATTCACCCCTCCACTTT. Amino acid sequence: CASKGQQHANSPLHF.

The V gene is TRBV7-2, the J gene TRBJ2-7; 12 nucleotides match TRBD2. CDR1 is SGHTA, CDR2 FQGNSA, per germline. The V segment lost 3 bases and the J segment 2 bases; nucleotides outside the gene matches: 8. The length of the CDR3 is 17 residues. The CDR3 sequence is CASSFLAGGGRAYEQYF. The CDR3 DNA follows: TGTGCCAGCAGCTTCCTAGCGGGGGGGGGTAGAGCCTACGAGCAGTACTTC.

The rearrangement links TRBV9 to TRBJ1-1, with D tentatively TRBD1 (6 bases). Trimming removed 0 bases from V and 0 bases from J, with 12 bases in between. The CDR3 length is 16 residues. The germline V gene encodes CDR1 SGDLS and CDR2 YYNGEE. CDR3 residues: CASSVAARGVNTEAFF. The CDR3 region has the DNA TGTGCCAGCAGCGTAGCTGCGAGGGGGGTGAACACTGAAGCTTTCTTT.

This chain uses TRBV7-9 with TRBJ2-1; 14 bases align to TRBD2. This CDR3 comprises 19 residues. The junction had 8 bases not matched to a gene; V was cut back by 4 bases and J by 0 bases. Germline lookup yields CDR1 SEHNR and CDR2 FQNEAQ (reference sequence). CDR3 in amino acids: CASSSPTSGGAGSYNEQFF. The CDR3 coding sequence is TGTGCCAGCAGCTCTCCGACTAGCGGGGGGGCCGGCTCCTACAATGAGCAGTTCTTC.

This clone has more than one count but fewer than ten. This sequence joins TRBV10-1 and TRBJ2-3; TRBD2 agrees at 8 bases. CDR3 length equals 15 residues. The germline V gene encodes CDR1 WNHNN and CDR2 SYGVQD (reference sequence). The V segment lost 6 bases and the J segment 3 bases; nucleotides outside the gene matches: 8. This CDR3 reads CASRTPGLVTDTQYF. CDR3 DNA sequence: TGCGCCAGCAGGACTCCGGGACTAGTTACAGATACGCAGTATTTT.

The chain employs TRBV27 and TRBJ2-3; 8 bases are a match to TRBD2. Germline assignment: CDR1 MNHEY and CDR2 SMNVEV (reference sequence). J lost 4 bases, V lost 5 bases, and 11 bases had no gene match. CDR3 length: 16 residues. DNA of the CDR3: TGTGCCAGCAGTCCTGAGGGACTAGTTCAAGCAGATACGCAGTATTTT. Translation gives CASSPEGLVQADTQYF.

The chain links TRBV5-6 to TRBJ2-4; tentatively, D is TRBD2 (6 bases). This CDR3 comprises 14 residues. Looked up from germline, CDR1 is SGHDT and CDR2 is YYEEEE. Trimming took off 6 bases at V and 3 bases at J, with 13 bases between the two ends. The CDR3 reads CASNPAGIKNIQYF. Written as DNA, the CDR3 is TGTGCCAGCAACCCGGCGGGGATCAAAAACATTCAGTACTTC.

V and J are TRBV7-9 and TRBJ1-2; D not certain. The germline CDR1 and CDR2 sequences are SEHNR and FQNEAQ (reference sequence). V shed 0 bases and J shed 7 bases, with 6 bases lying between them. This CDR3 has 12 amino acids. CDR3 bases: TGTGCCAGCAGCTTAGCGGGCAGTGGCTACACCTTC. Translation gives CASSLAGSGYTF. The whole variable domain, filled in from reference TRBV7-9 and TRBJ1-2, reads DTGVSQNPRHKITKRGQNVTFRCDPISEHNRLYWYRQTLGQGPEFLTYFQNEAQLEKSRLLSDRFSAERPKGSFSTLEIQRTEQGDSAMYLCASSLAGSGYTFGSGTRLTVV.

This clone occurred once. The V gene is TRBV28, the J gene TRBJ1-1; D remains unclear. The CDR3 spans 10 residues. Germline V gene data show CDR1 as MDHEN and CDR2 as SYDVKM. V was cut by 7 bases and J by 7 bases, with 7 bases left in between. CDR3: CASIGFEAFF. CDR3 nucleotides: TGTGCCAGCATAGGGTTTGAAGCTTTCTTT.

V is TRBV19 and J is TRBJ1-5; 7 bases fit TRBD1. Trimming cost V 3 bases and J 11 bases; bases outside gene matches: 7. In germline, CDR1 is LNHDA, CDR2 SQIVND (reference sequence). The CDR3 is made up of 13 amino acids. CDR3: CASSMDRPSAQHF. The CDR3 coding sequence is TGTGCCAGTAGTATGGACAGGCCCTCGGCCCAGCATTTT. The whole variable domain, remainder taken from reference TRBV19 and TRBJ1-5, is DGGITQSPKYLFRKEGQNVTLSCEQNLNHDAMYWYRQDPGQGLRLIYYSQIVNDFQKGDIAEGYSVSREKKESFPLTVTSAQKNPTAFYLCASSMDRPSAQHFGDGTRLSIL.

The J gene is TRBJ1-6, the V gene TRBV2; D not resolved. This CDR3 region has 15 residues. Germline lookup yields CDR1 SNHLY and CDR2 FYNNEI. V was cut by 4 bases and J by 6 bases, with 13 bases left in between. The CDR3 coding sequence is TGTGCCAGCAGTGGCCGAGGTGCCCTTAATTCACCCCTCCACTTT. Residues: CASSGRGALNSPLHF.

This chain links TRBV5-6 with TRBJ2-1, with D tentatively TRBD2 (5 bases). Trimming took 0 bases from V and 7 from J, leaving 5 bases between them. CDR3 length: 12 residues. Germline V lookup: CDR1 SGHDT, CDR2 YYEEEE. CDR3 residues: CASSLAGNEQFF. The CDR3 DNA reads as TGTGCCAGCAGCTTGGCGGGGAATGAGCAGTTCTTC.

The CDR3 sequence: CASSLGTSGNGEQYF. In nucleotides, the CDR3 is TGTGCCAGCAGCTTAGGGACTAGCGGGAACGGAGAGCAGTACTTC. The V call is TRBV7-6, the J call TRBJ2-7; 12 bases match TRBD2. Germline CDR1 reads SGHVS; CDR2 reads FNYEAQ. The CDR3 totals 15 residues. Losses at the gene ends were 1 base for V and 7 bases for J; bases not matched to a gene: 5.

The genes are TRBV11-2 and TRBJ2-5; maybe TRBD2 (6 bases). The CDR3 covers 13 residues. V lost 3 bases and J lost 7, with 12 bases in between. Germline assignment: CDR1 SGHAT and CDR2 FQNNGV. DNA for the CDR3: TGTGCCAGCAGCTTTGAGCGGGCAGGGACCCAGTACTTC. Protein: CASSFERAGTQYF.

The rearrangement links TRBV7-2 to TRBJ2-7, with TRBD1 matching 7 bases. The CDR3 is 15 amino acids. Germline V gene data show CDR1 as SGHTA and CDR2 as FQGNSA. Trimming at V came to 6 bases and at J to 1 base, leaving 9 bases not matched to a gene. CDR3 nucleotides: TGTGCCAGCAGTCGTGGACAGGTCAGGTCCTACGAGCAGTACTTC. Amino acid sequence: CASSRGQVRSYEQYF.

This chain joins TRBV28 and TRBJ2-5, with unresolved D. This CDR3 region has 15 residues. The germline V gene encodes CDR1 MDHEN and CDR2 SYDVKM. Trimming removed 4 bases from V and 6 bases from J, with 18 bases in between. The CDR3 DNA reads as TGTGCCAGCAGTTCCCCCTCAGGTTTGGTAAAGACCCAGTACTTC. It is translated as CASSSPSGLVKTQYF.

The V and J genes are TRBV6-1 and TRBJ1-3; D gene unclear. The CDR3 loop spans 18 amino acids. V lost 2 bases and J 7 bases, leaving 24 bases between the germline ends. Germline V gene lookup returns CDR1 MNHNS and CDR2 SASEGT. CDR3 nucleotides: TGTGCCAGCAGTGAAAGGCATACTAGAGAGCTTGGCCGGAACACCATATATTTT. Translating it yields CASSERHTRELGRNTIYF.

The chain joins TRBV28 to TRBJ1-4; D is unresolved. V was pared by 9 bases and J by 8 bases, with 16 bases between. CDR1 is MDHEN, CDR2 SYDVKM, per germline. The CDR3 sequence is 13 residues long. The CDR3 DNA reads as TGTGCCAGTCGAAAGGCGGGATTGGAAAAACTGTTTTTT. Translating it yields CASRKAGLEKLFF.

This chain links TRBV6-1 with TRBJ2-7; D is perhaps TRBD2 (5 bases). V was trimmed by 6 bases and J by 1 base, leaving 13 bases between them. Looked up from germline, CDR1 is MNHNS and CDR2 is SASEGT. The CDR3 contains 14 residues. DNA of the CDR3: TGTGCCAGCAGGCTCCGGGAACAATCCTACGAGCAGTACTTC. Residues: CASRLREQSYEQYF.